These 9 T cell receptor beta chains were all obtained from the same sample, sequenced in a study of cytomegalovirus exposure and HLA in healthy donors. The primer mix had 60 Vbeta and 13 Jbeta primers. Sequencing was performed with immunoSEQ multiplex PCR; in TCRdb, only in-frame clones are kept and a portion is missing. The repertoire has about 200,000 clones, roughly 80% of them found once; the top ten carry approximately 3.6%. The sample consisted of PBMCs. Receptors were obtained from a man aged 40-55 years in good health and CMV-seropositive.

This clone was observed a single time. This chain connects TRBV23-1 to TRBJ2-6; 7 bases fit TRBD2. TRBV23-1 belongs to the ORF category, with a function that is uncertain. The junction had 11 bases not matched to a gene; V was cut back by 1 base and J by 2 bases. The CDR3 contains 19 residues. CDR3 nucleotide sequence: TGCGCCAGCAGTCAATTCCGGTTGGCGGGGGTGGCTGGGGCCAACGTCCTGACTTTC. As protein: CASSQFRLAGVAGANVLTF.

The rearrangement uses TRBV9 and TRBJ2-3; tentative D call: TRBD1 (6 bases). Trimming cost V 4 bases and J 3 bases, with 12 bases left between them. Germline V gene lookup returns CDR1 SGDLS and CDR2 YYNGEE. The CDR3 sequence is 14 residues long. The CDR3 region has the DNA TGTGCCAGCAGCTTCGGACAGACAACAGATACGCAGTATTTT. Its translation is CASSFGQTTDTQYF.

This chain links TRBV27 with TRBJ2-1; 9 nucleotides match TRBD2. CDR1 is MNHEY and CDR2 is SMNVEV in the germline V gene (reference sequence). Trimming at V came to 1 base and at J to 0 bases, leaving 4 bases not matched to a gene. The CDR3 spans 17 residues. The CDR3 is CASSLWISGSSYNEQFF. In DNA, the CDR3 is TGTGCCAGCAGTTTATGGATTAGCGGGAGCTCCTACAATGAGCAGTTCTTC.

The V and J genes are TRBV27 and TRBJ2-1, with 14 bases that match TRBD2. The CDR3 loop spans 18 amino acids. Trimming took 4 bases from V and 4 from J; bases not matched to a gene: 9. CDR1 MNHEY and CDR2 SMNVEV come from the germline V gene (reference sequence). CDR3 loop: CASSSSGTSGGAYNEQFF. The CDR3 coding sequence is TGTGCCAGCAGTTCCTCCGGGACTAGCGGGGGAGCTTACAATGAGCAGTTCTTC.

This clone was recorded a few times. The chain couples TRBV13 to TRBJ2-3; possibly TRBD2 for D (5 bases). Deletions cut 0 bases from V and 11 bases from J, with 12 bases between. Germline V gene lookup returns CDR1 PRHDT and CDR2 FYEKMQ (reference sequence). The CDR3 is 13 amino acids. CDR3 residues: CASSLGSQRRQYF. DNA for the CDR3: TGTGCCAGCAGCTTAGGTAGCCAGCGGAGGCAGTATTTT.

This clone was found once. The rearrangement joins TRBV19 to TRBJ2-3, with 9 positions matching TRBD1. This CDR3 has 14 residues. J was trimmed by 2 bases and V by 5 bases; bases with no gene match: 2. In germline, CDR1 is LNHDA, CDR2 SQIVND (reference sequence). DNA of the CDR3: TGTGCCAGTAGTGGGACAGGGAACACAGATACGCAGTATTTT. Residues: CASSGTGNTDTQYF.

This chain connects TRBV5-1 to TRBJ1-1, with D unclear. This CDR3 spans 14 amino acids. V lost 3 bases and J lost 5, with 14 bases in between. Germline-derived CDR1 and CDR2 are SGHRS and YFSETQ. The CDR3 DNA follows: TGCGCCAGCAGCTCCACCGGGGATGGGACTGAAGCTTTCTTT. Encoded protein: CASSSTGDGTEAFF.

Only a few counts were recorded for this clone. The V and J genes are TRBV4-3 and TRBJ2-3; 12 bases map to TRBD2. The CDR3 sequence is 17 residues long. Looked up from germline, CDR1 is LGHNA and CDR2 is YSLEER. The junction had 14 bases not matched to a gene; V was cut back by 8 bases and J by 5 bases. The CDR3 region is CASRGDLAGGPKDTQYF. The CDR3 DNA sequence: TGCGCCAGCCGGGGAGATCTAGCGGGAGGGCCTAAAGATACGCAGTATTTT.

As DNA, the CDR3 is TGTGCCACCAGCAGAGTTCTGGGACTAGCGGGCAATGAGCAGTTCTTC. This codes for CATSRVLGLAGNEQFF. V usage is TRBV15 and J usage is TRBJ2-1; 12 nucleotides match TRBD2. V lost 1 base to trimming and J lost 6 bases; unmatched junction nucleotides: 4. CDR1 is LNHNV, CDR2 YYDKDF, per germline (reference sequence). The CDR3 covers 16 residues.